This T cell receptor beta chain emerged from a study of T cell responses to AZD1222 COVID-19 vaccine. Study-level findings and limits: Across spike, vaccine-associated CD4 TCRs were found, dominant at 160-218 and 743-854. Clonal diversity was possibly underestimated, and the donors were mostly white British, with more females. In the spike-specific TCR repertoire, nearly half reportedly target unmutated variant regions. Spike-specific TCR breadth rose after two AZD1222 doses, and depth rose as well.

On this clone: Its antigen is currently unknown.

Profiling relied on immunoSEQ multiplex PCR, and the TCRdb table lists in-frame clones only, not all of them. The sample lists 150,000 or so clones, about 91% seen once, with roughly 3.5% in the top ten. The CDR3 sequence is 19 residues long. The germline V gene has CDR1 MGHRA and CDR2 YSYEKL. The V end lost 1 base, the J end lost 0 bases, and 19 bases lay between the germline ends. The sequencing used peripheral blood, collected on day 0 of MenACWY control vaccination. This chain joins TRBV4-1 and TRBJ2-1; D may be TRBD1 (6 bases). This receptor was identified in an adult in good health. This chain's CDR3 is CASSQAIRTVRSSYNEQFF. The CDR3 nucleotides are TGCGCCAGCAGCCAAGCTATTAGGACAGTTCGGAGCTCCTACAATGAGCAGTTCTTC.